This T cell receptor (beta chain) was recorded in a study of monozygotic twins with inflammatory bowel disease. Germline V lookup: CDR1 SGHRS, CDR2 YFSETQ. This CDR3 has 15 amino acids. Findings and caveats of the study: Since immunosuppressive treatments differed, patient repertoires may have gained added variability. A single strong clonotype or signal linked to IBD was not supported.

Concerning this clonotype itself: Its antigen remains unidentified.

Each TCR library used 3500 ng of total RNA. The template-switching step introduced UMIs that carried a 6-nucleotide sample barcode. One entry per CDR3 protein, without DNA, is what TCRdb gives after re-calling the 5' RACE reads. The sample includes 420,000 or so distinct CDR3 sequences. Material: blood. The rearrangement uses TRBV5-1 and TRBJ2-7; TCRdb picks TRBD2, but there is no DNA to check that call. The receptor's source is a human donor with ulcerative colitis or Crohn's disease, or a healthy co-twin of an affected twin (not recorded which). This CDR3 reads CASSLASGGAGEQYF.